Described below is a single T cell receptor (beta chain) sequence and its context. The antigen remains undetermined. Cyclophosphamide on days +3 and +4 followed busulfan-fludarabine conditioning and a marrow graft. The germline V gene has CDR1 KGHSH and CDR2 LQKENI. The CDR3 is 13 amino acids. The V end lost 1 base, the J end lost 8 bases, and 6 bases lay between the germline ends. The record originates from a study of T cells after posttransplantation cyclophosphamide. Points from the study as a whole: After PTCy, TRB diversity resembled that of CNI/methotrexate controls. Later blood repertoires were often dominated by clones from the donor CD8+ memory compartment. Skin or GI-infiltrating T cells shared few TRB sequences with blood.

Assay used: immunoSEQ multiplex PCR; TCRdb lists only in-frame clones, some missing. The top ten clones hold about 18% of a sample with 6,000 to 9,500 clones, roughly 82% of them seen once. The chain is built from TRBV18 and TRBJ1-6; D gene ambiguous. The receptor was derived from a female patient aged 35 to 55 who received an allogeneic stem cell transplant from a related donor, was CMV-positive, and had no GVHD. Some T cells here may be from the graft donor. The specimen comprised CD4+ T cells sorted from blood, sampled around 1,200 days after allogeneic stem cell transplant with posttransplant cyclophosphamide. CDR3 loop: CASSPLQDSPLHF. The CDR3, as DNA: TGTGCCAGCTCACCACTTCAGGATTCACCCCTCCACTTT.